The 26 T cell receptor beta chains given below trace back to one sample, sequenced in a study of PD-L1 blockade in urothelial cancer. This table comes from immunoSEQ multiplex PCR, and its TCRdb copy is limited to in-frame clones, with some not included. Here the sample spans 50,000 or so clones, about 80% being singletons. Specimen: PBMCs, collected around atezolizumab (anti-PD-L1) treatment. Receptors originate from a man in his 70s with urothelial cancer.

The rearrangement links TRBV5-1 to TRBJ2-2; the D is unclear. The CDR3 contains 13 residues. Germline V gene data show CDR1 as SGHRS and CDR2 as YFSETQ. V gave up 3 bases and J gave up 5 bases, with 8 bases separating them. The DNA of the CDR3 is TGCGCCAGCAGCTCCACAGTTACCGGGGAGCTGTTTTTT. Translation gives CASSSTVTGELFF.

The V and J genes are TRBV7-2 and TRBJ1-2; the D gene is possibly TRBD1 (5 bases). In germline, CDR1 is SGHTA, CDR2 FQGNSA. V was shortened by 2 bases and J by 6 bases, with 10 bases between the two germline ends. The CDR3 spans 13 residues. In nucleotides, the CDR3 is TGTGCCAGCAGCTTACTAGGGGAAGATGGCTACACCTTC. Its protein is CASSLLGEDGYTF. Together with reference TRBV7-2 and TRBJ1-2, the CDR3 gives the full variable domain: GAGVSQSPSNKVTEKGKDVELRCDPISGHTALYWYRQSLGQGLEFLIYFQGNSAPDKSGLPSDRFSAERTGGSVSTLTIQRTQQEDSAVYLCASSLLGEDGYTFGSGTRLTVV.

This clone has just one count. This chain joins TRBV7-2 and TRBJ2-7, with D perhaps matching TRBD1 (6 bases). CDR1 and CDR2 (germline): SGHTA, FQGNSA. The CDR3 has 15 amino acids. V was cut by 5 bases and J by 1 base, with 15 bases left in between. As DNA, the CDR3 is TGTGCCAGCAGCCCTGGTGGGGGCGGGTCCTACGAGCAGTACTTC. Translating it yields CASSPGGGGSYEQYF.

The chain joins TRBV6-6 to TRBJ1-5; 7 positions match TRBD1. The junction had 3 bases not matched to a gene; V was cut back by 6 bases and J by 4 bases. The germline CDR1 and CDR2 sequences are MNHNY and SVGAGI (reference sequence). The CDR3 is made up of 13 amino acids. The CDR3 DNA reads TGTGCCAGCAGCGGGACAGTAAATCAGCCCCAGCATTTT. Its translation: CASSGTVNQPQHF.

The chain recombines TRBV11-2 with TRBJ1-4, with D tentatively TRBD1 (6 bases). The CDR3 contains 16 residues. Germline V gene data show CDR1 as SGHAT and CDR2 as FQNNGV. The ends were cut back, 4 bases at V and 3 bases at J, with 15 bases in the middle. The CDR3 reads CASSSGTRSSNEKLFF. The CDR3 nucleotides read TGTGCCAGCAGCTCCGGGACAAGGTCCTCTAATGAAAAACTGTTTTTT.

This chain uses TRBV11-2 with TRBJ2-7; 7 bases line up with TRBD2. Per the germline V gene, CDR1 is SGHAT and CDR2 is FQNNGV. The V segment lost 2 bases and the J segment 7 bases; nucleotides outside the gene matches: 5. This CDR3 spans 13 amino acids. CDR3 DNA: TGTGCCAGCAGCTTAAAGGGCGGGGGTGAGCAGTACTTC. It yields the protein CASSLKGGGEQYF.

V and J are TRBV7-9 and TRBJ1-3; a weak D match, TRBD1 (5 bases). The CDR3 consists of 17 residues. Per the germline V gene, CDR1 is SEHNR and CDR2 is FQNEAQ (reference sequence). V was clipped by 5 bases and J by 0 bases, with 17 bases between them. CDR3 sequence reads: CASSTPRGASSGNTIYF. The CDR3 region has the DNA TGTGCCAGCAGCACACCACGTGGGGCAAGCTCTGGAAACACCATATATTTT.

This clone turned up a few times. V is TRBV19 and J is TRBJ2-1; TRBD2 aligns across 12 bases. Looked up from germline, CDR1 is LNHDA and CDR2 is SQIVND (reference sequence). This CDR3 is 15 amino acids long. Losses at the gene ends were 5 bases for V and 7 bases for J; bases not matched to a gene: 6. The CDR3 bases are TGTGCCAGTAGTGTGACCGGGACTAGCGGGAATGAGCAGTTCTTC. Translating it yields CASSVTGTSGNEQFF.

The gene calls are TRBV28 and TRBJ2-1, with 14 bases matching TRBD2. The CDR3 sequence is 20 residues long. CDR1 MDHEN and CDR2 SYDVKM come from the germline V gene. Trimming at V came to 5 bases and at J to 8 bases, leaving 20 bases not matched to a gene. CDR3 region: CASSPTTGSGTSGSGDEQFF. The CDR3 bases are TGTGCCAGCAGTCCCACGACAGGTTCCGGGACTAGCGGGAGTGGGGATGAGCAGTTCTTC.

The chain employs TRBV5-4 and TRBJ2-5, with D perhaps matching TRBD1 (5 bases). Germline lookup yields CDR1 SGHNT and CDR2 YYREEE (reference sequence). The ends were cut back, 0 bases at V and 1 base at J, with 10 bases in the middle. The CDR3 length is 15 residues. CDR3 region: CASSLGQGFQETQYF. The CDR3 bases are TGTGCCAGCAGCTTGGGGCAGGGTTTCCAAGAGACCCAGTACTTC.

This chain connects TRBV2 to TRBJ1-2, with D unresolved. The germline V gene encodes CDR1 SNHLY and CDR2 FYNNEI. The CDR3 covers 13 residues. With 9 bases removed from V and 2 bases from J, the gap between germline ends came to 13 bases. The CDR3 DNA reads as TGTGCCAGTTCTAGAGGGTTCAACTATGGCTACACCTTC. Translation: CASSRGFNYGYTF. Filled out from reference TRBV2 and TRBJ1-2, the complete variable domain reads EPEVTQTPSHQVTQMGQEVILRCVPISNHLYFYWYRQILGQKVEFLVSFYNNEISEKSEIFDDQFSVERPDGSNFTLKIRSTKLEDSAMYFCASSRGFNYGYTFGSGTRLTVV.

This rearrangement joins TRBV7-9 to TRBJ2-1, with 15 positions matching TRBD2. Germline trimming cut 5 bases from V and 5 bases from J; bases unmatched to any gene: 7. CDR3 length equals 17 residues. The germline gives CDR1 SEHNR, CDR2 FQNEAQ (reference sequence). The CDR3: CASSQGTSGRPNNEQFF. As DNA, the CDR3 is TGTGCCAGCAGCCAAGGGACTAGCGGGAGGCCTAACAATGAGCAGTTCTTC.

The chain combines TRBV5-4 with TRBJ1-2, with 11 nucleotides matching TRBD1. The V gene's germline CDR1 is SGHNT and CDR2 YYREEE (reference sequence). This CDR3 is 16 amino acids long. V was pared by 4 bases and J by 4 bases, with 9 bases of the junction left unmatched. The CDR3 DNA reads TGTGCCAGCAGCCCGGGACAGGGGGGTTCGAGCTATGGCTACACCTTC. This gives the protein CASSPGQGGSSYGYTF. The whole variable domain, remainder taken from reference TRBV5-4 and TRBJ1-2, is ETGVTQSPTHLIKTRGQQVTLRCSSQSGHNTVSWYQQALGQGPQFIFQYYREEENGRGNFPPRFSGLQFPNYSSELNVNALELDDSALYLCASSPGQGGSSYGYTFGSGTRLTVV.

The V call is TRBV10-3, the J call TRBJ1-2; 9 bases fit TRBD1. Germline-derived CDR1 and CDR2 are ENHRY and SYGVKD. J lost 4 bases, V lost 6 bases, and 3 bases had no gene match. This CDR3 has 13 residues. The CDR3 protein is CAISTDRGYGYTF. Written as DNA, the CDR3 is TGTGCCATCAGCACGGACAGGGGCTATGGCTACACCTTC.

The chain employs TRBV19 and TRBJ1-2; 7 bases agree with TRBD1. Looked up from germline, CDR1 is LNHDA and CDR2 is SQIVND (reference sequence). The CDR3 loop spans 14 amino acids. J lost 2 bases, V lost 7 bases, and 7 bases had no gene match. CDR3 sequence: CASTIGGQNYGYTF. CDR3 DNA: TGTGCCAGTACCATAGGGGGACAGAACTATGGCTACACCTTC. Looking up the rest from reference TRBV19 and TRBJ1-2 gives the full variable domain: DGGITQSPKYLFRKEGQNVTLSCEQNLNHDAMYWYRQDPGQGLRLIYYSQIVNDFQKGDIAEGYSVSREKKESFPLTVTSAQKNPTAFYLCASTIGGQNYGYTFGSGTRLTVV.

V usage is TRBV6-5 and J usage is TRBJ2-3; TRBD1 agrees at 8 bases. The V segment lost 2 bases and the J segment 5 bases; nucleotides outside the gene matches: 3. CDR3 length equals 14 residues. CDR1 is MNHEY and CDR2 is SVGAGI in the germline V gene. The DNA of the CDR3 is TGTGCCAGCAGTTACGGACAGGGTGTAGATACGCAGTATTTT. This encodes CASSYGQGVDTQYF.

The chain links TRBV19 to TRBJ1-5; possibly TRBD1 for D (6 bases). The CDR3 runs 18 residues. Trimming pared 5 bases from V and 4 bases from J, leaving 24 bases between. Germline V gene data show CDR1 as LNHDA and CDR2 as SQIVND (reference sequence). CDR3 region: CASSPGGRGARKNQPQHF. CDR3 nucleotides: TGTGCCAGTAGTCCGGGAGGTCGGGGGGCGCGAAAGAATCAGCCCCAGCATTTT.

The chain employs TRBV7-2 and TRBJ2-2; TRBD2 might be the D (5 bases). This CDR3 has 14 residues. CDR1 SGHTA and CDR2 FQGNSA come from the germline V gene. The V end lost 3 bases, the J end lost 6 bases, and 11 bases lay between the germline ends. The CDR3 loop is CASSFVRGSGELFF. In DNA, the CDR3 is TGTGCCAGCAGCTTCGTCCGGGGTTCCGGGGAGCTGTTTTTT.

The chain employs TRBV6-4 and TRBJ2-7, with no clear D. The CDR3 has 9 amino acids. The germline CDR1 and CDR2 sequences are MRHNA and SNTAGT. The V end was cut by 7 bases, the J end by 6 bases, with 4 bases between. In nucleotides, the CDR3 is TGTGCCAGCATATGCGAGCAGTACTTC. Its protein product is CASICEQYF.

The V and J genes are TRBV5-1 and TRBJ2-3; maybe TRBD1 (6 bases). The V end lost 4 bases, the J end lost 0 bases, and 12 bases lay between the germline ends. CDR3 size: 15 residues. Germline loops: CDR1 SGHRS, CDR2 YFSETQ. The CDR3 region is CASSMGHHSTDTQYF. The CDR3 bases are TGCGCCAGCAGCATGGGACACCATAGCACAGATACGCAGTATTTT.

The V gene is TRBV12-5, the J gene TRBJ2-1; 8 bases match TRBD1. The CDR3 totals 13 residues. With 4 bases clipped from V and 5 bases from J, the junction kept 1 base outside the gene matches. The germline V gene has CDR1 LGHNT and CDR2 FRNRAP. Here the CDR3 DNA reads TGTGCTAGTGGTTGGACAGGGAACAATGAGCAGTTCTTC. This encodes CASGWTGNNEQFF.

This clone was detected a few times. The CDR3 spells CSVGATEAFF. The CDR3 coding sequence is TGCAGCGTTGGGGCAACTGAAGCTTTCTTT. The V gene is TRBV29-1, the J gene TRBJ1-1; D is uncertain. With 4 bases removed from V and 5 bases from J, the gap between germline ends came to 5 bases. Germline V gene data show CDR1 as SQVTM and CDR2 as ANQGSEA. The CDR3 is 10 amino acids.

This clone was detected only a few times. This chain uses TRBV7-3 with TRBJ2-3; TRBD1 matches 8 bases. This CDR3 contains 13 residues. Per germline, CDR1 SGHTA and CDR2 FQGTGA. The V segment lost 5 bases and the J segment 7 bases; nucleotides outside the gene matches: 5. The CDR3 sequence is CASSTDRANTQYF. CDR3 DNA sequence: TGTGCCAGCAGCACGGACAGGGCAAATACGCAGTATTTT.

CDR3 nucleotides: TGTGCCAGCAGCTGGGGACAGGGATATAGCAATCAGCCCCAGCATTTT. Translating it yields CASSWGQGYSNQPQHF. The rearrangement uses TRBV5-5 and TRBJ1-5, with 9 bases aligning to TRBD1. Germline CDR1 and CDR2: SGHKS and YYEKEE (reference sequence). V shed 3 bases, J shed 0 bases, and the junction held 4 bases outside the gene matches. CDR3 size: 16 residues.

The chain is built from TRBV11-2 and TRBJ2-2, with 7 bases lining up with TRBD1. J was trimmed by 0 bases and V by 5 bases; bases with no gene match: 3. In germline, CDR1 is SGHAT, CDR2 FQNNGV. This CDR3 region has 15 residues. The CDR3 reads CASSPGTANTGELFF. CDR3 sequence (DNA): TGTGCCAGCAGCCCGGGGACAGCGAACACCGGGGAGCTGTTTTTT.

The chain employs TRBV21-1 and TRBJ2-7; TRBD1, the table's D call, lacks a check against the DNA. TRBV21-1 is tagged as a pseudogene. This CDR3 region has 15 residues. CDR3 coding DNA: TGTGCCAGCAGGCTCCCAGGACAGGGAGCCTACGAGCAGTACTTC. Encoded protein: CASRLPGQGAYEQYF.